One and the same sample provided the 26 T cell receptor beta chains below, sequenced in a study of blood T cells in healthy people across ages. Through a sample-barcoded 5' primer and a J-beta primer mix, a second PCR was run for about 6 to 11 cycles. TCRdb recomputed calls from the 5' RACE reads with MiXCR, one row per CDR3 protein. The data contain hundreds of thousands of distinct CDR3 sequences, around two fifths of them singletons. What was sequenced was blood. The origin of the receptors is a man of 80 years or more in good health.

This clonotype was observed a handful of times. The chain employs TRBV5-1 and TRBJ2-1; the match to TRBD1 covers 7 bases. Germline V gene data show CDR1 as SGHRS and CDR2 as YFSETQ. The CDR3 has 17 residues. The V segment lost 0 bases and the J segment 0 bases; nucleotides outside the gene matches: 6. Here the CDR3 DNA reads TGCGCCAGCAGCTTGGTTAGTGCAGGGGGCTCCTACAATGAGCAGTTCTTC. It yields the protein CASSLVSAGGSYNEQFF.

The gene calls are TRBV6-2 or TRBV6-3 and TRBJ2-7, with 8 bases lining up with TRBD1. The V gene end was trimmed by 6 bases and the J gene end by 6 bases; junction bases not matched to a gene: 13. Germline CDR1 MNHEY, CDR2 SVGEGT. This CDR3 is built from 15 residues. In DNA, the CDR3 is TGTGCCAGCAGCTCGAGAGGGGACAGGCCCACCGAGCAGTACTTC. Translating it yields CASSSRGDRPTEQYF.

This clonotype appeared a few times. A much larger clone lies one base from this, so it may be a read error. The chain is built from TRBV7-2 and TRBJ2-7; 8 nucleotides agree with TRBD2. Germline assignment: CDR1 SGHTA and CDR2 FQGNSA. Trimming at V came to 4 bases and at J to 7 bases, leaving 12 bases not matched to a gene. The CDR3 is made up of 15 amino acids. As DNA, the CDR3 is TGTGCCAGCAGCTCGAAAACCGGGGGGGCAAATGAGCAGTACTTC. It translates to CASSSKTGGANEQYF. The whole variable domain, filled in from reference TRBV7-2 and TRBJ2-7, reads GAGVSQSPSNKVTEKGKDVELRCDPISGHTALYWYRQSLGQGLEFLIYFQGNSAPDKSGLPSDRFSAERTGGSVSTLTIQRTQQEDSAVYLCASSSKTGGANEQYFGPGTRLTVT.

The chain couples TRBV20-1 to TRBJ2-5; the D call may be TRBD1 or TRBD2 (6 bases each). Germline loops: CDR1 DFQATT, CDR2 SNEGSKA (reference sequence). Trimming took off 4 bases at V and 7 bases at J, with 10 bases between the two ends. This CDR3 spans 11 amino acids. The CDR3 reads CSAIQGGTQYF. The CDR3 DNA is TGCAGTGCTATACAGGGAGGGACCCAGTACTTC.

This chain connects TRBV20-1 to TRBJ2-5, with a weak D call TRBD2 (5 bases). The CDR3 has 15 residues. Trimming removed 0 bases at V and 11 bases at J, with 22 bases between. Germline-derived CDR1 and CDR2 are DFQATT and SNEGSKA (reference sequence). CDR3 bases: TGCAGTGCTAGAGATAATGGTGATCACAGCTGGGAGCAGTACTTC. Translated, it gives CSARDNGDHSWEQYF.

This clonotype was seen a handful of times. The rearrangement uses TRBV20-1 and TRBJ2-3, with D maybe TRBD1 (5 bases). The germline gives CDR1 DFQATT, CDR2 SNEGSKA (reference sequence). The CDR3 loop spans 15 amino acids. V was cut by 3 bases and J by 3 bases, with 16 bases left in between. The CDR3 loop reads CSASPSDSLTDTQYF. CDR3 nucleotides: TGCAGTGCTAGTCCCTCCGACAGTCTTACAGATACGCAGTATTTT.

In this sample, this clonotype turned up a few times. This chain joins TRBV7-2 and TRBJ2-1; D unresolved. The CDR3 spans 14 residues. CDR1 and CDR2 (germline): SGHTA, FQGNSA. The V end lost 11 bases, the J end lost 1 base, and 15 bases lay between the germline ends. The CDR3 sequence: CAGQPDPSYNEQFF. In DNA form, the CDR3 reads TGTGCCGGCCAGCCGGACCCTTCCTACAATGAGCAGTTCTTC. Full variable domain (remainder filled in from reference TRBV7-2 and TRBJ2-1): GAGVSQSPSNKVTEKGKDVELRCDPISGHTALYWYRQSLGQGLEFLIYFQGNSAPDKSGLPSDRFSAERTGGSVSTLTIQRTQQEDSAVYLCAGQPDPSYNEQFFGPGTRLTVL.

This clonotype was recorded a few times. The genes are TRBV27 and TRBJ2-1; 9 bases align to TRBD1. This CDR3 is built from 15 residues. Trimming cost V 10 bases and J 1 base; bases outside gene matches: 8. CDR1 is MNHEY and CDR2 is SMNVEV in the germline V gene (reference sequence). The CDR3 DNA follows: TGTGCCACCACTATCGGACAGGGGTCCTACAATGAGCAGTTCTTC. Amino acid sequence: CATTIGQGSYNEQFF.

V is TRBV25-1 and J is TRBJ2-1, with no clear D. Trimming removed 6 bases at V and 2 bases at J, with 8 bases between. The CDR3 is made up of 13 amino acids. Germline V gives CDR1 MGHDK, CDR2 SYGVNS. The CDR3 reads CASRGNAYNEQFF. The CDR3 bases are TGTGCCAGCAGAGGGAATGCCTACAATGAGCAGTTCTTC. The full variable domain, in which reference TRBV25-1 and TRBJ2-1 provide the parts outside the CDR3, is EADIYQTPRYLVIGTGKKITLECSQTMGHDKMYWYQQDPGMELHLIHYSYGVNSTEKGDLSSESTVSRIRTEHFPLTLESARPSHTSQYLCASRGNAYNEQFFGPGTRLTVL.

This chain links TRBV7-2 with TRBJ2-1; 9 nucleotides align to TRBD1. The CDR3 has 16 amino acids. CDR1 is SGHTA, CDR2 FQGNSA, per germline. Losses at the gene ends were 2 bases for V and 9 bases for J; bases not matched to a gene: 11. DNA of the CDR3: TGTGCCAGCAGCTTAAGGGTTGGGACAGGGATCGGTGAGCAGTTCTTC. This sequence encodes CASSLRVGTGIGEQFF.

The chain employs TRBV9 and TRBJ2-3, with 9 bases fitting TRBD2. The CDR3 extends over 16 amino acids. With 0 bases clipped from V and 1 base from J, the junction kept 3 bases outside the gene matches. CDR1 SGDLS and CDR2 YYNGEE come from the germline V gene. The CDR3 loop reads CASSVDERGGTDTQYF. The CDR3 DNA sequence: TGTGCCAGCAGCGTAGATGAGCGGGGGGGCACAGATACGCAGTATTTT. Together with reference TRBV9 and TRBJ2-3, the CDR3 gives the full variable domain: DSGVTQTPKHLITATGQRVTLRCSPRSGDLSVYWYQQSLDQGLQFLIQYYNGEERAKGNILERFSAQQFPDLHSELNLSSLELGDSALYFCASSVDERGGTDTQYFGPGTRLTVL.

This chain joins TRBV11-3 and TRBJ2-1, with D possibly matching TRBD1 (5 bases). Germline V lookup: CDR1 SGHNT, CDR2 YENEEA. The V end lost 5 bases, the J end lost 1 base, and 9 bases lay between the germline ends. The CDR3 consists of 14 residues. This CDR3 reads CASSGQGSYNEQFF. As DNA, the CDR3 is TGTGCCAGCAGCGGCCAGGGTTCCTACAATGAGCAGTTCTTC.

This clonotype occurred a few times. CDR3 sequence (DNA): TGCAGCGGTCTTGGGTCGTTCCCGGGGACAGATACGCAGTATTTT. This codes for CSGLGSFPGTDTQYF. J is TRBJ2-3 and V is TRBV29-1, with D maybe TRBD2 (5 bases). Per germline, CDR1 SQVTM and CDR2 ANQGSEA. V dropped 7 bases and J dropped 3 bases, with 20 bases sitting between them. This CDR3 region has 15 residues.

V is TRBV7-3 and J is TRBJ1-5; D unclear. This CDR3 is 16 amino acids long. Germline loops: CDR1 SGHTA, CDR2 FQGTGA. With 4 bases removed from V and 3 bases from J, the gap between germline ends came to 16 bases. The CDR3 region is CASSWKGGFTNQPQHF. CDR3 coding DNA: TGTGCCAGCAGCTGGAAGGGTGGGTTTACCAATCAGCCCCAGCATTTT.

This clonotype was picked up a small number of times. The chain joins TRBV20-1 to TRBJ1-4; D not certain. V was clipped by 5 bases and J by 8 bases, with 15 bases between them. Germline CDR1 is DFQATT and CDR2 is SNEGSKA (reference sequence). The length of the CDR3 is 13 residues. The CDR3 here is CSAGRHRGEKLFF. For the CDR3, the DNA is TGCAGTGCTGGGCGCCACCGAGGGGAAAAACTGTTTTTT.

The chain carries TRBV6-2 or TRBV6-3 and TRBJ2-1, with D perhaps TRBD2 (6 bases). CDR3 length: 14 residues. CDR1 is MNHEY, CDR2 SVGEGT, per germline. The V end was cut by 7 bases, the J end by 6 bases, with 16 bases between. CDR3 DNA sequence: TGTGCCAGCAAAAAGCAGGGAGGCGGCAATGAGCAGTTCTTC. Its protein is CASKKQGGGNEQFF.

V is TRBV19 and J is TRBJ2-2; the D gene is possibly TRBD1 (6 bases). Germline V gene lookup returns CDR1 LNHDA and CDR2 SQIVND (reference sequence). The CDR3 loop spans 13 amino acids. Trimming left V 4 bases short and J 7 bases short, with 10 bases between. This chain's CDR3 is CASSTGVVGELFF. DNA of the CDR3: TGTGCCAGTAGTACAGGGGTGGTCGGGGAGCTGTTTTTT.

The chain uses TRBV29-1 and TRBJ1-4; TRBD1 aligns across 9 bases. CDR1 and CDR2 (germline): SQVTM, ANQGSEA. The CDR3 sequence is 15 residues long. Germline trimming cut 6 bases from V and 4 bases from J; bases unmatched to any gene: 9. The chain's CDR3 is CSVIFPTGGNEKLFF. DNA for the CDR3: TGCAGCGTCATCTTTCCGACAGGGGGTAATGAAAAACTGTTTTTT. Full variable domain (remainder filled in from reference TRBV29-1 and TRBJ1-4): SAVISQKPSRDICQRGTSLTIQCQVDSQVTMMFWYRQQPGQSLTLIATANQGSEATYESGFVIDKFPISRPNLTFSTLTVSNMSPEDSSIYLCSVIFPTGGNEKLFFGSGTQLSVL.

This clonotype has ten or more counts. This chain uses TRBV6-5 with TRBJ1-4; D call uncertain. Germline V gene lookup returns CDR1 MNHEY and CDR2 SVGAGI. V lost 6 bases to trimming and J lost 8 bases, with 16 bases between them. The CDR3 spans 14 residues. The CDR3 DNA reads TGTGCCAGCAGCCCTATTCGGCATGGAGAAAAACTGTTTTTT. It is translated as CASSPIRHGEKLFF.

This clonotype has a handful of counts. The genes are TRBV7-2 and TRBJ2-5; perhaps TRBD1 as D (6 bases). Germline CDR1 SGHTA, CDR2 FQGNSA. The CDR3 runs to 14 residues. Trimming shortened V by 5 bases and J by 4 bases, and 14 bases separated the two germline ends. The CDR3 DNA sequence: TGTGCCAGCAGCATCTCACAGGGAAGAGAGACCCAGTACTTC. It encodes CASSISQGRETQYF.

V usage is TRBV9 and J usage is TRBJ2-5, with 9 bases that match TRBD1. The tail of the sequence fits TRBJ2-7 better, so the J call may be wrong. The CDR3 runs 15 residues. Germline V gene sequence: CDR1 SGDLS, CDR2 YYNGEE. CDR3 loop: CASSRAGTGPNEQYF. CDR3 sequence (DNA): TGTGCCAGCAGCCGAGCCGGGACAGGGCCCAACGAGCAGTACTTC.

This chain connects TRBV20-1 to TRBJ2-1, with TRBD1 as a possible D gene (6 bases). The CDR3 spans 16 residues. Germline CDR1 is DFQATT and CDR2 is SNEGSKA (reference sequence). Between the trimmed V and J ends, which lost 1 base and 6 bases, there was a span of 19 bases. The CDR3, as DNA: TGCAGTGCTAGAGCTCCCGCTGCAGGGGTTGCCAATGAGCAGTTCTTC. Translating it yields CSARAPAAGVANEQFF.

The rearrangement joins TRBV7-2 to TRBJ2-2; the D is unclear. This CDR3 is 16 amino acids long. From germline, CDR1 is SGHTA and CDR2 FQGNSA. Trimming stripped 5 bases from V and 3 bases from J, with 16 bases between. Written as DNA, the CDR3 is TGTGCCAGCAGCCCACGGGTGACACGATACACCGGGGAGCTGTTTTTT. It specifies CASSPRVTRYTGELFF.

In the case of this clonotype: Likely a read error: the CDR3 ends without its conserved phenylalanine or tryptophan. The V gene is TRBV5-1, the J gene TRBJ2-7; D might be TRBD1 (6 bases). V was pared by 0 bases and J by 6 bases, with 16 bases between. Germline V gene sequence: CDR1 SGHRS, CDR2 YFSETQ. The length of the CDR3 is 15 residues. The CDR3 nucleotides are TGCGCCAGCAGCTTGGACTCGACAACAGGGCGCGAGCAGTACTTG. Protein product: CASSLDSTTGREQYL.

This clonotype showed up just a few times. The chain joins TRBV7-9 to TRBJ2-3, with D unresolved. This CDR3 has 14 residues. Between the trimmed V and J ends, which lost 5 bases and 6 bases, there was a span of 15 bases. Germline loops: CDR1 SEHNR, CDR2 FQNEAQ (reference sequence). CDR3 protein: CASSPSGAADTQYF. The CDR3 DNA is TGTGCCAGCAGCCCGTCCGGCGCGGCGGATACGCAGTATTTT.

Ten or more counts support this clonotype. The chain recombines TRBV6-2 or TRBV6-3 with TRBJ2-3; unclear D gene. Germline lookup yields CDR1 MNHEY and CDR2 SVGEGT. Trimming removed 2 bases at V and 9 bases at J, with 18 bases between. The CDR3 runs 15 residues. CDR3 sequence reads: CASSYHTRTIRTQYF. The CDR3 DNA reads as TGTGCCAGCAGTTACCACACTCGGACGATACGCACGCAGTATTTT.